The rows below give T cell receptor beta chains drawn from one sample of a study of control samples from healthy donors and cancer patients. Only in-frame clones appear in the TCRdb table, and some are missing; sequencing was by immunoSEQ multiplex PCR. The sample contains 120,000 to 150,000 clones, approximately 91% of which appear only once. Sequencing was performed on blood. The receptors stem from a man in his thirties or forties in good health. The CDR3 runs from the conserved cysteine through the conserved F or W. The D gene is left open where the match is weak. Size is omitted from some rows. Given values are once, few, many or a class for expanded clones.

TRBJ1-6 | TRBV27 | TRBD1 | - | CAAGQGSSPLHF | TGTGCCGCAGGACAGGGGAGTTCACCCCTCCACTTT
TRBJ1-1 | TRBV7-2 | TRBD1 | - | CASRNSGTGARPNTEAFF | TGTGCCAGCAGGAATTCCGGGACAGGGGCACGGCCAAACACTGAAGCTTTCTTT
TRBJ2-2 | TRBV6-5 | - | - | CASISTAGELFF | TGTGCCAGCATCTCCACGGCCGGGGAGCTGTTTTTT
TRBJ1-1 | TRBV15 | - | - | CATSRDRWGDTEAFF | TGTGCCACCAGCAGAGATCGGTGGGGCGACACTGAAGCTTTCTTT
TRBJ2-1 | TRBV10-1 | - | - | CASSESGGAYNEQFF | TGCGCCAGCAGTGAGAGCGGAGGGGCCTACAATGAGCAGTTCTTC
TRBJ2-5 | TRBV7-2 | - | - | CASSSQGGGAALGTQYF | TGTGCCAGCAGCTCACAGGGGGGGGGAGCAGCCCTTGGGACCCAGTACTTC
TRBJ1-4 | TRBV29-1 | TRBD1 | once | CSVEGQGAGEKLFF | TGCAGCGTTGAAGGGCAGGGGGCCGGGGAAAAACTGTTTTTT
TRBJ2-3 | TRBV4-1 | - | - | CASSPERAGADTQYF | TGCGCCAGCAGCCCTGAGCGGGCCGGTGCAGATACGCAGTATTTT
TRBJ2-2 | TRBV27 | - | - | CASSSGTEHRELFF | TGTGCCAGCAGTTCCGGGACGGAACACCGGGAGCTGTTTTTT
TRBJ1-1 | TRBV2 | - | few | CASSDELNTEAFF | TGTGCCAGCAGTGACGAGCTGAACACTGAAGCTTTCTTT
TRBJ2-5 | TRBV19 | TRBD2 | - | CASSGPGLAGGSRQETQYF | TGTGCCAGTAGTGGACCGGGACTAGCGGGGGGGTCGAGGCAAGAGACCCAGTACTTC
TRBJ1-2 | TRBV19 | - | - | CASKYYQGQPGGRYYGYTF | TGTGCCAGTAAATACTACCAGGGGCAACCCGGAGGGCGCTACTATGGCTACACCTTC
TRBJ2-3 | TRBV5-4 | TRBD2 | - | CASTRRLASGGDTQYF | TGTGCCAGCACCCGCCGATTAGCTAGCGGGGGAGATACGCAGTATTTT
TRBJ2-5 | TRBV25-1 | TRBD1 | few | CASSETGPEETQYF | TGTGCCAGCAGTGAGACAGGGCCAGAAGAGACCCAGTACTTC
TRBJ1-3 | TRBV21-1 | - | - | CASSRTAGTGIGNTIYF | TGTGCCAGCAGCCGAACTGCGGGGACCGGGATTGGAAACACCATATATTTT
TRBJ1-2 | TRBV7-2 | - | - | CASSFVSAYGYTF | TGTGCCAGCAGCTTTGTCAGCGCCTATGGCTACACCTTC
TRBJ2-7 | TRBV18 | - | - | CASSSEGGNEQYF | TGTGCCAGCTCCTCGGAGGGGGGCAACGAGCAGTACTTC
TRBJ2-6 | TRBV21-1 | - | - | CASSTPVEGAGANVLTF | TGTGCCAGCAGCACCCCGGTAGAGGGGGCTGGGGCCAACGTCCTGACTTTC
TRBJ2-5 | TRBV6-5 | - | - | CASSSRAVQETQYF | TGTGCCAGCAGTTCAAGGGCAGTCCAAGAGACCCAGTACTTC
TRBJ1-5 | TRBV23-1 | - | - | CASSQSGKPQHF | TGCGCCAGCAGTCAATCGGGGAAGCCCCAGCATTTT
TRBJ1-1 | TRBV6-1 | - | - | CASSDQRGAQMGTEAFF | TGTGCCAGCAGTGACCAACGGGGGGCCCAAATGGGCACTGAAGCTTTCTTT
TRBJ2-7 | TRBV2 | - | - | CASLPSSGGYYEQYF | TGTGCCAGCCTTCCGTCGAGTGGGGGGTACTACGAGCAGTACTTC
TRBJ2-7 | TRBV10-3 | - | - | CAIRVLSEQYF | TGTGCCATCAGGGTCTTGTCCGAGCAGTACTTC
TRBJ1-5 | TRBV5-4 | - | - | CASTLDGRGSNQPQHF | TGTGCCAGCACCCTGGACGGAAGAGGTAGCAATCAGCCCCAGCATTTT
TRBJ1-1 | TRBV5-1 | - | - | CASSFSENTEAFF | TGCGCCAGCAGCTTTTCAGAGAACACTGAAGCTTTCTTT
TRBJ1-2 | TRBV2 | TRBD1 | once | CASSEALQGARGYTF | TGTGCCAGCAGTGAAGCGCTCCAGGGGGCCAGGGGCTACACCTTC
TRBJ1-1 | TRBV19 | - | - | CASREGGLRSEAFF | TGTGCCAGTAGGGAGGGAGGGCTTCGTTCTGAAGCTTTCTTT
TRBJ2-7 | TRBV6-5 | TRBD1 | - | CASSYSAGDRGQYF | TGTGCCAGCAGTTATTCCGCAGGGGACAGAGGGCAGTACTTC
TRBJ1-2 | TRBV13 | - | - | CASSLEGSYGYTF | TGTGCCAGCAGCTTAGAAGGCAGCTATGGCTACACCTTC
TRBJ2-4 | TRBV6-2/TRBV6-3 | - | - | CASSYSRTGSKNIQYF | TGTGCCAGCAGTTACTCGAGAACAGGTAGTAAAAACATTCAGTACTTC
TRBJ2-7 | TRBV7-9 | TRBD1 | once | CASTWTGYYEQYF | TGTGCCAGCACCTGGACAGGGTACTACGAGCAGTACTTC
TRBJ1-2 | TRBV7-2 | - | - | CASSLVSTGGGYGYTF | TGTGCCAGCAGCTTAGTTTCGACAGGTGGAGGCTATGGCTACACCTTC
TRBJ1-6 | TRBV4-1 | - | - | CASSQEPSSSYNSPLHF | TGCGCCAGCAGCCAAGAACCGTCGAGCTCCTATAATTCACCCCTCCACTTT
TRBJ2-5 | TRBV10-3 | TRBD2 | - | CAISQAGGPGETQYF | TGTGCCATCAGTCAAGCGGGAGGGCCAGGGGAGACCCAGTACTTC
TRBJ1-3 | TRBV6-5 | TRBD1 | - | CASRIGTDSGNTIYF | TGTGCCAGCAGAATTGGGACAGACTCTGGAAACACCATATATTTT
TRBJ1-3 | TRBV9 | - | - | CASSPPGNTIYF | TGTGCCAGCAGCCCCCCCGGAAACACCATATATTTT
TRBJ2-7 | TRBV18 | - | - | CASSPPTQGSYEQYF | TGTGCCAGCTCACCTCCTACCCAGGGTTCCTACGAGCAGTACTTC
TRBJ2-5 | TRBV14 | - | - | CASNDALYDAQYF | TGTGCCAGCAACGACGCCCTATACGACGCCCAGTACTTC
TRBJ1-2 | TRBV6-5 | TRBD1 | - | CASSYGQGANGYTF | TGTGCCAGCAGTTACGGACAGGGGGCGAATGGCTACACCTTC
TRBJ1-4 | TRBV29-1 | - | - | CSAGLRLNEKLFF | TGCAGCGCCGGACTTAGACTTAATGAAAAACTGTTTTTT
TRBJ2-3 | TRBV2 | - | once | CASSEDQPTDTQYF | TGTGCCAGCAGTGAAGACCAACCCACAGATACGCAGTATTTT
TRBJ2-4 | TRBV24-1 | - | - | CATSDFAAFLPRAKNIQYF | TGTGCCACCAGTGATTTCGCAGCATTCCTCCCCCGGGCCAAAAACATTCAGTACTTC